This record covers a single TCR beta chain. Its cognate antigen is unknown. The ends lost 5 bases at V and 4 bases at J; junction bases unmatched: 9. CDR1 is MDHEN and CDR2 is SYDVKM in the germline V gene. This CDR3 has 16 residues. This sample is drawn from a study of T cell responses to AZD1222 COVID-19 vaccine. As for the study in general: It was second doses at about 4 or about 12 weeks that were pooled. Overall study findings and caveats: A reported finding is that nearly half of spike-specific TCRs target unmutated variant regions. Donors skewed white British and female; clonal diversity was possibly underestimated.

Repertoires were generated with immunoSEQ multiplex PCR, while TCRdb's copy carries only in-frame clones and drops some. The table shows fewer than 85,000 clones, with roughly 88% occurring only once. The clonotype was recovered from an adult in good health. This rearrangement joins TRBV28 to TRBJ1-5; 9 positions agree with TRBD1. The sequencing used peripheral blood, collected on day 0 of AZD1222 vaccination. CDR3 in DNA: TGTGCCAGCAGTAAATCCACCGGGACAGGGAATCAGCCCCAGCATTTT. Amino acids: CASSKSTGTGNQPQHF.